This passage covers 3 T cell receptor beta chains from one sample sequenced in a study of shared clonotypes between healthy human individuals. Using immunoSEQ multiplex PCR, the repertoire was profiled, and TCRdb retains in-frame clones only, with some absent. The data contain about 1 million clones, approximately 76% of them singletons. The sequenced material came from memory CD4+ T cells sorted from blood. Subset indicated: CD45RA-negative fraction. The origin of the receptors is a man aged 18-30 years in good health.

The chain has TRBV4-1 and TRBJ2-1; the match to TRBD2 covers 10 bases. In germline, CDR1 is MGHRA, CDR2 YSYEKL. V dropped 1 base and J dropped 4; count of bases not matched to a gene: 4. The CDR3 covers 16 residues. The DNA for the CDR3 is TGCGCCAGCAGCCAAGGGGCTAGCGGGGGTTACAATGAGCAGTTCTTC. Translated: CASSQGASGGYNEQFF.

This chain connects TRBV2 to TRBJ2-1; 8 nucleotides agree with TRBD2. Trimming at V came to 3 bases and at J to 3 bases, leaving 4 bases not matched to a gene. Germline CDR1 reads SNHLY; CDR2 reads FYNNEI. The CDR3 is 15 residues long. CDR3 residues: CASSDEGLVYNEQFF. The CDR3 bases are TGTGCCAGCAGTGATGAGGGACTAGTCTACAATGAGCAGTTCTTC. The variable domain in full, with the rest retrieved from reference TRBV2 and TRBJ2-1, is EPEVTQTPSHQVTQMGQEVILRCVPISNHLYFYWYRQILGQKVEFLVSFYNNEISEKSEIFDDQFSVERPDGSNFTLKIRSTKLEDSAMYFCASSDEGLVYNEQFFGPGTRLTVL.

The rearrangement links TRBV30 to TRBJ1-2, with D possibly being TRBD1 (6 bases). Trimming removed 2 bases at V and 5 bases at J, with 12 bases between. The CDR3 has 13 residues. Germline CDR1 GTSNPN, CDR2 SVGIG (reference sequence). The CDR3 here is CAWSQRQAYGYTF. The CDR3 region has the DNA TGTGCCTGGAGTCAACGACAGGCATATGGCTACACCTTC.